The 17 T cell receptor beta chains given below trace back to one sample, sequenced in a study of post-analysis software for immune sequencing data. The study's findings and limits: The study found TRBV5-6, TRBV5-1 and TRBV20-1 among several TRBV segments more frequent in patients than controls.

For these TCRs, the target antigens are not known. Built from TCR beta cDNA, the libraries had unique molecular identifiers in them. In TCRdb, the PCR reads were re-called with MiXCR into one record per CDR3 protein. Found here are roughly 870,000 distinct CDR3 sequences, around 53% of them singletons; the top ten hold approximately 4.3%. Material for sequencing was blood. These receptors all stem from a girl aged 5 to 17 with multiple sclerosis.

This chain links TRBV29-1 with TRBJ2-7; 8 bases fit TRBD1. V dropped 6 bases and J dropped 4; count of bases not matched to a gene: 8. The CDR3 contains 13 residues. CDR1 and CDR2 (germline): SQVTM, ANQGSEA. As DNA, the CDR3 is TGCAGCGTAGAGGCAGGGGGCTTGTACGAGCAGTACTTC. Translated: CSVEAGGLYEQYF.

The chain employs TRBV12-3 or TRBV12-4 and TRBJ2-5; 10 nucleotides match TRBD2. V lost 4 bases to trimming and J lost 9 bases; unmatched junction nucleotides: 14. CDR3 size: 16 residues. The CDR3 sequence: CASSSPAGGPSAAQYF. CDR3 nucleotide sequence: TGTGCCAGCAGTTCCCCAGCGGGAGGGCCCTCAGCAGCCCAGTACTTC.

The chain employs TRBV5-1 and TRBJ2-1; D gene uncertain. V was pared by 4 bases and J by 6 bases, with 17 bases between. This CDR3 has 15 amino acids. From germline, CDR1 is SGHRS and CDR2 YFSETQ. The CDR3 DNA is TGCGCCAGCAGCCCCACGCCCGCCCGCGGCAATGAGCAGTTCTTC. As protein: CASSPTPARGNEQFF.

The chain combines TRBV20-1 with TRBJ2-7; TRBD1 matches 8 bases. Germline V lookup: CDR1 DFQATT, CDR2 SNEGSKA (reference sequence). After removal of 3 bases from V and 4 bases from J, the junction contained 5 bases not matched to a gene. The CDR3 sequence is 13 residues long. The CDR3 protein is CSASEQGGYEQYF. The CDR3 DNA sequence: TGCAGTGCTAGCGAACAGGGGGGATACGAGCAGTACTTC.

The chain joins TRBV5-1 to TRBJ1-1, with a tentative D call TRBD1 (6 bases). The CDR3 extends over 15 amino acids. Germline-derived CDR1 and CDR2 are SGHRS and YFSETQ. Deletions cut 5 bases from V and 4 bases from J, with 18 bases between. The CDR3 sequence is CASSSEQGGSTEAFF. The CDR3 coding sequence is TGCGCCAGCAGTTCGGAGCAAGGGGGAAGCACTGAAGCTTTCTTT. Looking up the rest from reference TRBV5-1 and TRBJ1-1 gives the full variable domain: KAGVTQTPRYLIKTRGQQVTLSCSPISGHRSVSWYQQTPGQGLQFLFEYFSETQRNKGNFPGRFSGRQFSNSRSEMNVSTLELGDSALYLCASSSEQGGSTEAFFGQGTRLTVV.

This chain links TRBV5-1 with TRBJ2-5; 9 bases agree with TRBD2. This CDR3 has 15 residues. CDR1 SGHRS and CDR2 YFSETQ come from the germline V gene. V trimming: 0 bases; J trimming: 5 bases; junction bases outside the gene matches: 5. For the CDR3, the DNA is TGCGCCAGCAGCTTGGAGGGACTAGCACACGAGACCCAGTACTTC. This translates into CASSLEGLAHETQYF.

This rearrangement joins TRBV7-2 to TRBJ2-7; D possibly matches TRBD1 or TRBD2 (5 bases each). The CDR3 has 14 amino acids. Trimming stripped 8 bases from V and 2 bases from J, with 16 bases between. In germline, CDR1 is SGHTA, CDR2 FQGNSA. CDR3 nucleotide sequence: TGTGCCAGCGGTAGGGACGGACATACCTACGAGCAGTACTTC. It specifies CASGRDGHTYEQYF.

In DNA, the CDR3 is TGCAGTGCTAGTGACAGCGTCTATGGCTACACCTTC. Protein sequence: CSASDSVYGYTF. This chain links TRBV20-1 with TRBJ1-2; D perhaps matches TRBD1 (5 bases). Deletions cut 3 bases from V and 4 bases from J, with 9 bases between. The germline gives CDR1 DFQATT, CDR2 SNEGSKA (reference sequence). The CDR3 length is 12 residues.

The chain links TRBV6-1 to TRBJ2-4; 14 bases map to TRBD2. The CDR3 extends over 20 amino acids. The germline CDR1 and CDR2 sequences are MNHNS and SASEGT. Unmatched junction bases numbered 12, after V lost 5 bases and J lost 0 bases. CDR3 sequence (DNA): TGTGCCAGCAGTCAGGGACTAGCGGGAGATCCACGGGGAGCCAAAAACATTCAGTACTTC. Its translation: CASSQGLAGDPRGAKNIQYF.

This clonotype appeared a few times. The chain has TRBV7-3 and TRBJ1-1; unclear D gene. This CDR3 is built from 16 residues. The V gene's germline CDR1 is SGHTA and CDR2 FQGTGA. The V gene lost 5 bases and the J gene lost 0 bases, with 16 bases spanning the gap. The CDR3 DNA follows: TGTGCCAGCAGCGAAGGCCCGAGTCGAATGAACACTGAAGCTTTCTTT. It encodes CASSEGPSRMNTEAFF.

The chain combines TRBV30 with TRBJ1-1, with 9 bases identical to TRBD1. This CDR3 region has 14 residues. The trim removed 6 bases at V and 5 bases at J, leaving 10 bases unmatched. Per the germline V gene, CDR1 is GTSNPN and CDR2 is SVGIG (reference sequence). The DNA of the CDR3 is TGTGCCTGCATTCCGGGACAGGGTCGAACTGAAGCTTTCTTT. This gives the protein CACIPGQGRTEAFF.

The chain uses TRBV29-1 and TRBJ2-7; perhaps TRBD2 as D (5 bases). Germline V CDR1 and CDR2: SQVTM, ANQGSEA. Trimming stripped 7 bases from V and 6 bases from J, with 10 bases between. The CDR3 extends over 10 amino acids. The CDR3 nucleotides read TGCAGCGCCGCCCGGGGCGAGCAGTACTTC. Protein product: CSAARGEQYF.

The chain carries TRBV28 and TRBJ2-1; 8 nucleotides agree with TRBD2. Trimming cost V 8 bases and J 1 base; bases outside gene matches: 7. The CDR3 loop spans 15 amino acids. The germline V gene encodes CDR1 MDHEN and CDR2 SYDVKM. CDR3 bases: TGTGCCAGCCTTTCGGGGGGGGGGTCCTACAATGAGCAGTTCTTC. The encoded protein is CASLSGGGSYNEQFF.

This clonotype has just a few counts. V gene TRBV5-5 combines with J gene TRBJ2-1, with TRBD1 identical over 8 bases. With V trimmed by 3 bases and J by 6 bases, 14 bases remained unmatched. Germline V gene sequence: CDR1 SGHKS, CDR2 YYEKEE (reference sequence). This CDR3 region has 17 residues. The CDR3, as DNA: TGTGCCAGCAGCTCTTGGACAGGGCGGGGTCTAGGCAATGAGCAGTTCTTC. Translating it yields CASSSWTGRGLGNEQFF.

V and J are TRBV20-1 and TRBJ2-5; D is unresolved. Trimming took 4 bases from V and 5 from J, leaving 11 bases between them. Germline CDR1 reads DFQATT; CDR2 reads SNEGSKA (reference sequence). CDR3 length equals 12 residues. The CDR3 is CSAKDQRETQYF. CDR3 bases: TGCAGTGCTAAGGATCAAAGGGAGACCCAGTACTTC.

This clonotype has just a few counts. The rearrangement joins TRBV7-3 to TRBJ2-7, with 11 bases aligning to TRBD1. J lost 2 bases, V lost 5 bases, and 5 bases had no gene match. The germline CDR1 and CDR2 sequences are SGHTA and FQGTGA. This CDR3 region has 15 residues. This chain's CDR3 is CASSLGQGAAYEQYF. Written as DNA, the CDR3 is TGTGCCAGCAGCCTAGGACAGGGGGCCGCCTACGAGCAGTACTTC.

The chain uses TRBV10-1 and TRBJ2-7; D gene ambiguous. The V end lost 3 bases, the J end lost 5 bases, and 14 bases lay between the germline ends. The CDR3 totals 14 residues. Germline values: CDR1 WNHNN, CDR2 SYGVQD (reference sequence). The CDR3 DNA sequence: TGCGCCAGCAGTGATGGATCTTTACGGGACGAGCAGTACTTC. The encoded protein is CASSDGSLRDEQYF.